Listed here are 11 T cell receptor beta chains from one sample, sequenced in a study of blood T cells in healthy people across ages (dated by TCRdb to 2013 to 2016). Library preparation employed 5' RACE. The listed sequencing device is Illumina HiSeq 2500. The second PCR ran for about 7 to 11 cycles and used a J-beta primer mix along with a sample-barcoded 5' primer. The raw public data were reprocessed by TCRdb itself: fastp quality trimming at Q25, MiXCR clonotype calling, in-frame beta chains only. Rows merge per CDR3 protein into single entries with the most common DNA and genes. This sample is represented by roughly 1,000,000 distinct CDR3 sequences; around 27% of them were singletons. The ten largest clonotypes hold about 0.8% of the sample. The same data also went into a second study, on T cells of mothers and their children.

Source material: blood. The receptors were sampled from a girl aged 2 to 10 in good health.

This clonotype was seen more than once but under ten times. The chain is built from TRBV20-1 and TRBJ1-4; 9 positions agree with TRBD1. The germline V gene has CDR1 DFQATT and CDR2 SNEGSKA (reference sequence). The CDR3 is 13 amino acids. Germline trimming cut 5 bases from V and 5 bases from J; bases unmatched to any gene: 3. This CDR3 is CSAADRGNEKLFF. CDR3 in DNA: TGCAGTGCTGCGGACAGGGGAAATGAAAAACTGTTTTTT.

The chain employs TRBV10-3 and TRBJ1-2; no reliable D call. The V gene's germline CDR1 is ENHRY and CDR2 SYGVKD. The CDR3 sequence is 16 residues long. Trimming left V 1 base short and J 4 bases short, with 16 bases between. The CDR3 DNA reads as TGTGCCATCAGTGAGTTCACGGGATCAGGTGGCTATGGCTACACCTTC. Translating it yields CAISEFTGSGGYGYTF.

The chain employs TRBV3-1 and TRBJ2-5; 9 nucleotides agree with TRBD2. The last part of the DNA fits TRBJ2-7 better; the J call may be wrong. Germline V lookup: CDR1 LGHDT, CDR2 YNNKEL (reference sequence). The CDR3 runs 15 residues. The CDR3 loop reads CASSQGLAAPYEQYF. In nucleotides, the CDR3 is TGTGCCAGCAGCCAAGGACTAGCGGCTCCCTACGAGCAGTACTTC.

The rearrangement joins TRBV12-3 or TRBV12-4 to TRBJ2-5; TRBD2 might be the D (6 bases). TRBJ2-1 explains the end of the DNA better; the J call may be wrong. CDR3 length: 16 residues. Here the CDR3 DNA reads TGTGCCAGCATTCCCCCTGGGCGGGGCTCCTACAATGAGCAGTTCTTC. Translating gives CASIPPGRGSYNEQFF.

This clonotype was observed a few times. The rearrangement joins TRBV21-1 to TRBJ1-3. TRBV21-1 corresponds to a pseudogene. The CDR3 runs 12 residues. In DNA form, the CDR3 reads TGTGCCAGCAGCAATCCCGGAAACACCATATATTTT. It is translated as CASSNPGNTIYF.

This clonotype has a handful of counts. The DNA for the CDR3 is TGTGCCAGCAGTATTGGACTAGCGGAGAAAGATACGCAGTATTTT. Its translation is CASSIGLAEKDTQYF. V is TRBV6-5 and J is TRBJ2-3, with 10 bases aligning to TRBD2. Germline assignment: CDR1 MNHEY and CDR2 SVGAGI. The CDR3 is made up of 15 amino acids. V dropped 5 bases and J dropped 5; count of bases not matched to a gene: 7.

This clonotype has more than one count but fewer than ten. The rearrangement uses TRBV6-5 and TRBJ2-1; TRBD1 aligns across 7 bases. J gave up 3 bases and V 6 bases, and 8 bases lay outside the gene matches. The germline gives CDR1 MNHEY, CDR2 SVGAGI. CDR3 length equals 15 residues. The CDR3 DNA is TGTGCCAGCAGCGACCAAGGACAGGTCTACAATGAGCAGTTCTTC. This gives the protein CASSDQGQVYNEQFF.

This clonotype turned up a few times. The chain couples TRBV7-3 to TRBJ2-7; 14 nucleotides agree with TRBD2. After removal of 4 bases from V and 5 bases from J, the junction contained 7 bases not matched to a gene. The CDR3 is 16 amino acids. The germline V gene has CDR1 SGHTA and CDR2 FQGTGA. CDR3 region: CASSSKTSGRVHEQYF. CDR3 sequence (DNA): TGTGCCAGCAGCTCTAAGACTAGCGGGAGGGTCCACGAGCAGTACTTC.

V gene TRBV7-2 combines with J gene TRBJ2-7; D is unclear. The CDR3 has 15 amino acids. The ends were cut back, 6 bases at V and 0 bases at J, with 15 bases in the middle. Germline CDR1 reads SGHTA; CDR2 reads FQGNSA. CDR3 in amino acids: CASSNRASTSYEQYF. CDR3 DNA sequence: TGTGCCAGCAGTAACCGGGCCTCCACCTCCTACGAGCAGTACTTC.

There are a few counts of this clonotype. The rearrangement links TRBV5-1 to TRBJ1-4; maybe TRBD1 (5 bases). Per the germline V gene, CDR1 is SGHRS and CDR2 is YFSETQ. The CDR3 has 14 amino acids. V gave up 3 bases and J gave up 4 bases, with 10 bases separating them. This CDR3 reads CASSSPGDNEKLFF. As DNA, the CDR3 is TGCGCCAGCAGCTCGCCGGGGGATAATGAAAAACTGTTTTTT.

The chain uses TRBV12-3 or TRBV12-4 and TRBJ1-4; D is possibly TRBD1 (6 bases). This CDR3 comprises 14 residues. Trimming stripped 6 bases from V and 5 bases from J, with 13 bases between. CDR3 region: CASRYDRPNEKLFF. The DNA for the CDR3 is TGTGCCAGCAGATACGACAGGCCGAATGAAAAACTGTTTTTT.